This entry describes one T cell receptor beta chain. Antigen specificity is unknown. The entry originates in a study of cytomegalovirus exposure and HLA in healthy donors. Study at large: There were 65 million to 85 million unique TCRs (from HLA-typed donors) in an early data release. The study, taken as a whole, reports: The presence/absence work took it that sequencing depth was about the same across donors. For most subjects, TCR beta sequences were reported to predict HLA-A and HLA-B alleles with accuracy.

PCR primers comprised 60 Vbeta and 13 Jbeta primers. Profiled with immunoSEQ multiplex PCR; TCRdb holds only in-frame clones, not every one. The sample lists around 85,000 clones; approximately 75% were seen once. The receptor was isolated from a man between 60 and 75 years old in good health and CMV-seronegative. The specimen was PBMCs.

This CDR3 is CASSEVPPGQRGEQFF. As DNA, the CDR3 is TGTGCCAGCAGCGAGGTCCCCCCTGGGCAGAGAGGGGAGCAGTTCTTC. The V call is TRBV9, the J call TRBJ2-1, with a possible D match to TRBD2 (5 bases). Trimming removed 3 bases from V and 10 bases from J, with 23 bases in between. This CDR3 is 16 amino acids long. Germline lookup yields CDR1 SGDLS and CDR2 YYNGEE.